These T cell receptor beta chains were read from a single sample in a study of blood T cell repertoires in COVID-19. The data were produced by immunoSEQ multiplex PCR, yet TCRdb's version contains in-frame clones alone and is incomplete. The sample consists of 200,000 to 250,000 clones, approximately 83% of them appearing once. The specimen sequenced was peripheral blood. Source of these receptors: a man aged 25-45 years who had recovered from COVID-19. CDR3s include the opening cysteine and the closing phenylalanine or tryptophan. The D gene is left open where the match is weak. Clone size is shown for a subset of rows, as once, few, many or a class of expanded clone.

>TRBJ2-7|many|TRBD2|TRBV4-1
CASSQDRGGADEQYF
>TRBJ1-1|-|-|TRBV5-1
CASSSSARFTEAFF
>TRBJ2-3|-|-|TRBV2
CASSEDQGPTDTQYF
>TRBJ2-7|-|-|TRBV21-1
CASSNGTGLALFYEQYF
>TRBJ2-5|-|TRBD2|TRBV5-1
CASSGAGGGAGETQYF
>TRBJ2-3|-|-|TRBV7-3
CASSLTGGLGDTQYF
>TRBJ1-5|-|-|TRBV12-3/TRBV12-4
CASSLRSNQPQHF
>TRBJ1-2|few|-|TRBV10-1
CASSPGGHQVPYGYTF
>TRBJ2-3|-|TRBD2|TRBV6-5
CASIKTSGGADTQYF
>TRBJ2-7|-|TRBD1|TRBV2
CASRPPDRDEQYF
>TRBJ2-5|-|-|TRBV15
CATSRDVAKQETQYF
>TRBJ1-4|-|-|TRBV20-1
CSASNVDTEKLFF
>TRBJ2-1|-|-|TRBV12-3/TRBV12-4
CASSWGTGEQFF
>TRBJ2-5|-|-|TRBV28
CASSPSETQYF
>TRBJ2-1|-|TRBD2|TRBV19
CASSIGLAGGNEQFF
>TRBJ1-6|-|TRBD1|TRBV2
CASTERRTGPNSPLHF
>TRBJ1-2|-|TRBD1|TRBV6-6
CASRKKDRPRNYGYTF
>TRBJ1-2|-|-|TRBV9
CASSVEQGTNYGYTF
>TRBJ1-2|once|-|TRBV5-1
CASRAFDGGNYGYTF
>TRBJ1-1|-|TRBD1|TRBV7-9
CASSHPDRVGAFF
>TRBJ2-1|-|-|TRBV4-1
CASSQGDIAGEQFF
>TRBJ2-3|-|TRBD2|TRBV6-1
CASSEHPSGGAIDTQYF
>TRBJ2-2|once|-|TRBV12-5
CASGGQPNTGELFF
>TRBJ2-5|-|-|TRBV6-5
CASSYGGSETQYF
>TRBJ2-5|-|-|TRBV29-1
CSVGISRVDWYQETQYF
>TRBJ1-6|-|TRBD1|TRBV9
CASSGGQGASPLHF
>TRBJ2-1|-|TRBD2|TRBV4-1
CASSQLSGEQFF
>TRBJ1-2|-|TRBD1|TRBV5-6
CASSQGTGDPFKLRYGYTF
>TRBJ2-2|-|TRBD1|TRBV3-1/TRBV3-2
CASSQEGQGNTGELFF
>TRBJ2-3|-|-|TRBV5-1
CASSLSGNTDTQYF
>TRBJ1-4|-|TRBD1|TRBV28
CASSYGQGREKLFF
>TRBJ1-2|-|-|TRBV7-3
CASSLTGTSEGYTF
>TRBJ1-5|-|-|TRBV19
CASSIPAGNHQPQHF
>TRBJ2-7|-|TRBD1|TRBV15
CATSSDGGTGGNEQYF
>TRBJ2-3|few|-|TRBV19
CASSARTDTQYF
>TRBJ2-2|-|TRBD2|TRBV10-3
CAIRESSGGEELFF
>TRBJ1-4|once|-|TRBV29-1
CSVVPRGHNEKLFF
>TRBJ1-4|-|-|TRBV5-1
CASSFGEGSNEKLFF
>TRBJ1-1|-|-|TRBV5-8
CASSFSLGSTEAFF
>TRBJ2-3|-|-|TRBV7-6
CASSFDGGSTDTQYF
>TRBJ1-6|-|TRBD1|TRBV6-5
CASSPRDSLNSPLHF
>TRBJ2-3|-|TRBD2|TRBV14
CASSPRTASGGTDTQYF